These T cell receptor beta chains were read from a single sample in a study of blood T cell repertoires in COVID-19. TCRdb keeps only in-frame clones here, not all; method: immunoSEQ multiplex PCR. This table has fewer than 200,000 clones, 85% to 90% appearing once. The sample comprised PBMCs or T cells enriched from blood (not recorded which). These receptors were obtained from a woman between 40 and 55 years old in a cohort exposed to, infected with or recovered from COVID-19 (not recorded which). Both conserved end residues are part of each CDR3. The D gene is left open where the match is weak. Some rows mark clone size as missing; the rest say once, few, many or name a class of expanded clone.

>TRBJ1-3|TRBV5-1|NA|NA
CASSLSVLPGNTIYF
TGCGCCAGCAGCTTGTCTGTCCTACCTGGAAACACCATATATTTT
>TRBJ1-3|TRBV5-1|TRBD1|NA
CASSSGQVSSGNTIYF
TGCGCCAGCAGCTCCGGACAGGTTAGCTCTGGAAACACCATATATTTT
>TRBJ2-5|TRBV30|TRBD2|NA
CAWSVLGAGVETQYF
TGTGCCTGGAGTGTACTAGGAGCGGGAGTCGAGACCCAGTACTTC
>TRBJ2-6|TRBV27|NA|NA
CASSSRGANVLTF
TGTGCCAGCAGTTCCCGTGGGGCCAACGTCCTGACTTTC
>TRBJ1-3|TRBV25-1|NA|NA
CASSAPGGTGNTIYF
TGTGCCAGCAGTGCCCCCGGGGGGACGGGAAACACCATATATTTT
>TRBJ1-5|TRBV10-3|NA|NA
CAIRKGLGPNQPQHF
TGTGCCATCAGGAAGGGTCTGGGGCCCAATCAGCCCCAGCATTTT
>TRBJ2-3|TRBV7-9|TRBD2|NA
CASSLSGGSTDTQYF
TGTGCCAGCAGCTTGAGCGGGGGGTCCACAGATACGCAGTATTTT
>TRBJ1-2|TRBV5-4|TRBD1|NA
CASSGSGTGGIEPYGYTF
TGTGCCAGCAGCGGCTCCGGGACAGGGGGGATTGAGCCATATGGCTACACCTTC
>TRBJ1-5|TRBV16|NA|NA
CASSQSLYQPQHF
TGTGCCAGCAGCCAATCCCTATACCAGCCCCAGCATTTT
>TRBJ2-3|TRBV5-1|TRBD1|NA
CASSRGQGKLTDTQYF
TGCGCCAGCAGCCGGGGACAGGGCAAACTCACAGATACGCAGTATTTT
>TRBJ1-3|TRBV7-9|NA|few
CASSTGGGGNTIYF
TGTGCCAGCAGCACCGGAGGAGGAGGAAACACCATATATTTT
>TRBJ1-1|TRBV28|NA|NA
CASSPSTGETEAFF
TGTGCCAGCAGTCCCTCCACGGGGGAGACTGAAGCTTTCTTT
>TRBJ2-5|TRBV13|NA|NA
CASSYPGWGQETQYF
TGTGCCAGCAGCTACCCGGGTTGGGGGCAGGAGACCCAGTACTTC
>TRBJ2-5|TRBV5-1|TRBD1|NA
CASSSRTGGAETQYF
TGCGCCAGCAGCTCCCGGACAGGGGGCGCGGAGACCCAGTACTTC
>TRBJ1-4|TRBV25-1|NA|NA
CASRRGGGPEKLFF
TGTGCCAGCCGACGCGGCGGAGGTCCTGAAAAACTGTTTTTT
>TRBJ2-3|TRBV4-3|TRBD2|NA
CASSQGGSGTDTQYF
TGCGCCAGCAGCCAAGGCGGGAGTGGCACAGATACGCAGTATTTT
>TRBJ2-3|TRBV7-2|NA|NA
CASSLSGTPGSTDTQYF
TGTGCCAGCAGCTTATCCGGGACTCCGGGTAGCACAGATACGCAGTATTTT
>TRBJ1-6|TRBV27|TRBD1|NA
CASSFAGGGPLHF
TGTGCCAGCAGTTTTGCAGGGGGAGGACCCCTCCACTTT
>TRBJ2-1|TRBV5-6|NA|NA
CASSPGTLWGNEQFF
TGTGCCAGCAGCCCCGGGACTCTATGGGGGAATGAGCAGTTCTTC
>TRBJ1-1|TRBV7-8|NA|few
CASSHGAPGAFF
TGTGCCAGCAGTCATGGCGCCCCAGGGGCTTTCTTT
>TRBJ2-3|TRBV27|NA|NA
CASSPLLAEGTPTQYF
TGTGCCAGCAGTCCCCTTTTAGCGGAGGGAACGCCCACGCAGTATTTT
>TRBJ1-2|TRBV5-4|TRBD1|NA
CASSLQGAQGYTF
TGTGCCAGCAGCTTGCAGGGGGCCCAGGGCTACACCTTC
>TRBJ1-1|TRBV14|NA|NA
CASSRGGTEAFF
TGTGCCAGCAGCAGGGGTGGCACTGAAGCTTTCTTT
>TRBJ2-7|TRBV27|TRBD1|NA
CASSLNRGHHYEQYF
TGTGCCAGCAGTTTAAACAGGGGGCACCACTACGAGCAGTACTTC
>TRBJ1-1|TRBV12-5|NA|NA
CASGFAPGAFF
TGTGCTAGTGGTTTCGCCCCGGGAGCTTTCTTT
>TRBJ1-1|TRBV12-3/TRBV12-4|NA|NA
CASRGNWDTEAFF
TGTGCCAGTAGGGGAAATTGGGACACTGAAGCTTTCTTT
>TRBJ1-2|TRBV19|TRBD1|NA
CASSIDSRTGKHYGYTF
TGTGCCAGTAGTATAGATTCCCGGACAGGGAAGCACTATGGCTACACCTTC
>TRBJ2-7|TRBV6-6|TRBD1|NA
CASTPGRGQGAYEQYF
TGTGCCAGCACCCCCGGCCGGGGACAGGGGGCCTACGAGCAGTACTTC
>TRBJ2-3|TRBV15|TRBD2|NA
CATSSQGRGADTQYF
TGTGCCACCAGCAGTCAGGGGCGGGGGGCAGATACGCAGTATTTT
>TRBJ2-1|TRBV2|NA|few
CASSQRSWDFDNEQFF
TGTGCCAGCAGCCAACGGAGTTGGGACTTTGACAATGAGCAGTTCTTC
>TRBJ1-1|TRBV7-9|NA|NA
CASSFLGARGNTEAFF
TGTGCCAGCAGCTTTTTGGGGGCCCGGGGGAACACTGAAGCTTTCTTT
>TRBJ2-1|TRBV2|NA|once
CASSEGRSSYNEQFF
TGTGCCAGCAGTGAGGGGAGGAGCTCCTACAATGAGCAGTTCTTC